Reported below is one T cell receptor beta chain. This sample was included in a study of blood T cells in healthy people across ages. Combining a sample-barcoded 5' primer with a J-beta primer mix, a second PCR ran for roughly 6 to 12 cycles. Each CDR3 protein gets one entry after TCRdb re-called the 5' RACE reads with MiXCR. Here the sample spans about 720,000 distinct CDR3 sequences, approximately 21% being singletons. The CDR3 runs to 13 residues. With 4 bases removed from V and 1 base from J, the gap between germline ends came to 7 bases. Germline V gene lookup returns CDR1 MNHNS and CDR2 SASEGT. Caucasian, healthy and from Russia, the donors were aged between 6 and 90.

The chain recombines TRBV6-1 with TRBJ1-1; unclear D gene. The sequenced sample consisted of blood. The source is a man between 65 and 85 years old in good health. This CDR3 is CASSARPNTEAFF. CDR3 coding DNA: TGTGCCAGCAGTGCCCGTCCGAACACTGAAGCTTTCTTT.